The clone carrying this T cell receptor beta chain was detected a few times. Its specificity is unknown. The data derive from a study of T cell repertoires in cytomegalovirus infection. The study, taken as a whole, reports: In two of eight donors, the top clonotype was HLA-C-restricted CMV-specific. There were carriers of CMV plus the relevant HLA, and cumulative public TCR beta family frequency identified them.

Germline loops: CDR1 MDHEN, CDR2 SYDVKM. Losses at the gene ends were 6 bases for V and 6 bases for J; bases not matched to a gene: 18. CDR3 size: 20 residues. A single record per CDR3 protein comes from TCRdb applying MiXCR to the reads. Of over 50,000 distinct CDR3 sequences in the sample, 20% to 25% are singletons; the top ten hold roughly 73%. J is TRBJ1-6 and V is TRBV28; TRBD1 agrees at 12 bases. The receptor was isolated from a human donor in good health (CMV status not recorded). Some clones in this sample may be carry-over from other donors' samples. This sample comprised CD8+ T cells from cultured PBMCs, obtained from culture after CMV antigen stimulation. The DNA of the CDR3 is TGTGCCAGCAGCCTTGATCCCGGGACAGGGGGCGCTTGGATTAATTCACCCCTCCACTTT. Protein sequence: CASSLDPGTGGAWINSPLHF.